This TCR beta chain is drawn from a study of T cell repertoires in cytomegalovirus infection. Background on the study: An indication of both CMV infection and matching HLA type came from public TCR beta signatures. Study conclusions and caveats: Summed frequency of public TCR beta families distinguished CMV carriers with the relevant HLA. HLA-C-restricted CMV clonotypes gave the most frequent clonotype in two of eight donors.

The CDR3 loop spans 12 amino acids. V lost 2 bases, J lost 8 bases, and 9 bases lay in between. Germline CDR1 SGHAT, CDR2 FQNNGV. TCRdb called the reads again in MiXCR, with one record for every CDR3 protein. This sample carries 150,000 to 200,000 distinct CDR3 sequences, 17% of them seen once, and the ten largest clones take roughly 24%. This clonotype was observed a handful of times. Antigen unknown. Sequencing input: CD8+ T cells from PBMCs. V and J are TRBV11-2 and TRBJ1-1; D unclear. The TCR was taken from a human donor in good health (CMV status not recorded). Some clones in this sample may be carry-over from other donors' samples. This CDR3 is CASSLYTEEAFF. The CDR3 DNA sequence: TGTGCCAGCAGCTTATACACAGAAGAAGCTTTCTTT.